A single sample is the source of the 6 T cell receptor beta chains below, sequenced in a study of control samples from healthy donors and cancer patients. Some clones are missing from TCRdb's copy, which holds only in-frame ones; the method was immunoSEQ multiplex PCR. The repertoire holds approximately 100,000 clones, with roughly 89% as singletons. Material: blood. The receptor set was obtained from a woman aged 45-65 years in good health.

The gene calls are TRBV7-3 and TRBJ1-4; weak D call: TRBD1 (5 bases). The germline CDR1 and CDR2 sequences are SGHTA and FQGTGA. CDR3 length: 13 residues. Trimming took 1 base from V and 7 from J, leaving 7 bases between them. The CDR3 protein is CASSLMGGEKLFF. CDR3 nucleotide sequence: TGTGCCAGCAGCTTAATGGGGGGTGAAAAACTGTTTTTT. The variable domain in full, with the rest retrieved from reference TRBV7-3 and TRBJ1-4, is GAGVSQTPSNKVTEKGKYVELRCDPISGHTALYWYRQSLGQGPEFLIYFQGTGAADDSGLPNDRFFAVRPEGSVSTLKIQRTERGDSAVYLCASSLMGGEKLFFGSGTQLSVL.

The chain joins TRBV6-5 to TRBJ1-5; D is ambiguous. V dropped 2 bases and J dropped 7 bases, with 9 bases sitting between them. The germline gives CDR1 MNHEY, CDR2 SVGAGI. The CDR3 length is 13 residues. The CDR3 loop is CASSYLRGQPQHF. CDR3 sequence (DNA): TGTGCCAGCAGTTACCTTCGCGGACAGCCCCAGCATTTT.

V usage is TRBV12-5 and J usage is TRBJ2-1, with 13 bases matching TRBD2. The CDR3 length is 19 residues. Trimming took 4 bases from V and 4 from J; bases not matched to a gene: 13. Germline V gives CDR1 LGHNT, CDR2 FRNRAP. DNA of the CDR3: TGTGCTAGTGGTTGGACCTCGAGGGGACTAGCGGGGCAGTACAATGAGCAGTTCTTC. The encoded protein is CASGWTSRGLAGQYNEQFF.

The rearrangement joins TRBV7-9 to TRBJ2-3, with D hard to call. V was trimmed by 7 bases and J by 0 bases, leaving 14 bases between them. Germline V CDR1 and CDR2: SEHNR, FQNEAQ (reference sequence). There are 15 residues in the CDR3. CDR3 in amino acids: CASTLGHFSTDTQYF. CDR3 nucleotides: TGTGCCAGCACCCTAGGGCACTTTAGCACAGATACGCAGTATTTT.

This chain joins TRBV6-6 and TRBJ1-6; 8 nucleotides align to TRBD1. Trimming took 5 bases from V and 6 from J; bases not matched to a gene: 3. CDR3 length equals 14 residues. CDR1 and CDR2 from the germline V gene are MNHNY and SVGAGI (reference sequence). In nucleotides, the CDR3 is TGTGCCAGCAGTCGGGACAGGACTAATTCACCCCTCCACTTT. It is translated as CASSRDRTNSPLHF.

The chain uses TRBV3-1 (or the pseudogene TRBV3-2) and TRBJ1-5; a weak D match, TRBD1 (6 bases). Germline V gene lookup returns CDR1 LGHDT and CDR2 YNNKEL (reference sequence). The CDR3 extends over 14 amino acids. Trimming removed 4 bases at V and 6 bases at J, with 13 bases between. This chain's CDR3 is CASSRSGAGQPQHF. CDR3 coding DNA: TGTGCCAGCAGCCGGTCGGGGGCTGGTCAGCCCCAGCATTTT.